This T cell receptor beta chain derives from a study of blood T cell repertoires in COVID-19. As for the study in general: Researchers got acute and convalescent COVID-19 samples from the United States, Italy and Spain. T cells, B-cell-depleted T cells, or PBMCs supplied cDNA or gDNA.

The V end was cut by 0 bases, the J end by 10 bases, with 7 bases between. This CDR3 is 12 amino acids long. From germline, CDR1 is SGHAT and CDR2 FQNNGV. In the original analysis: It was from reference gene primer amplification that nucleated cell counts were estimated. Some clones are missing from TCRdb's copy, which holds only in-frame ones; the method was immunoSEQ multiplex PCR. That table furnishes V, J and clone size, whereas the DNA furnished D and trimming. In the table there are about 55,000 clones, roughly 87% of which are singletons. This clone was counted once. The sequence came from a human donor with active COVID-19. The donor label of this sample is uncertain. Sequences were obtained from peripheral blood. This sequence joins TRBV11-2 and TRBJ2-1; D may be TRBD1 (5 bases). CDR3 protein: CASSLDRAEQFF. The CDR3 region has the DNA TGTGCCAGCAGCTTAGACAGGGCCGAGCAGTTCTTC.